Below, 24 T cell receptor beta chains from the same sample are listed, as sequenced in a study of T cells after yellow fever vaccination. MiXCR, applied by TCRdb to the 5' RACE reads, yields one record per CDR3 protein. The table includes more than 80,000 distinct CDR3 sequences, under 6.5% detected once. This specimen consisted of CD8+ T cells sorted from PBMCs, obtained 10 days after the yellow fever booster vaccination. The receptors originated from a man aged 18 to 29 who received the YFV17D yellow fever vaccine.

This clonotype has a handful of counts. The V call is TRBV5-4, the J call TRBJ2-5; 7 bases map to TRBD2. Germline V gives CDR1 SGHNT, CDR2 YYREEE (reference sequence). The trim removed 1 base at V and 1 base at J, leaving 13 bases unmatched. CDR3 length equals 18 residues. CDR3 amino acids: CASSLNYDLRGIQETQYF. CDR3 DNA: TGTGCCAGCAGCTTGAATTACGACTTGCGGGGGATCCAAGAGACCCAGTACTTC.

The rearrangement joins TRBV20-1 to TRBJ2-1; 10 nucleotides agree with TRBD2. V was pared by 0 bases and J by 4 bases, with 12 bases of the junction left unmatched. This CDR3 spans 18 amino acids. Per the germline V gene, CDR1 is DFQATT and CDR2 is SNEGSKA (reference sequence). This CDR3 reads CSARDRLSGGASYNEQFF. In DNA form, the CDR3 reads TGCAGTGCTAGAGATCGCCTAAGCGGGGGGGCTAGTTACAATGAGCAGTTCTTC.

This clonotype was seen at least ten times. The V gene is TRBV7-2, the J gene TRBJ1-2; D ambiguous. This CDR3 region has 13 residues. Trimming removed 1 base from V and 4 bases from J, with 7 bases in between. Germline V lookup: CDR1 SGHTA, CDR2 FQGNSA. CDR3: CASSLERFYGYTF. The CDR3 region has the DNA TGTGCCAGCAGCTTAGAACGGTTCTATGGCTACACCTTC.

This clonotype was counted a few times. V and J are TRBV25-1 and TRBJ1-1; no clear D gene. The CDR3 covers 11 residues. Between the trimmed V and J ends, which lost 6 bases and 2 bases, there was a span of 4 bases. Germline-derived CDR1 and CDR2 are MGHDK and SYGVNS. CDR3 sequence: CASRVNTEAFF. Here the CDR3 DNA reads TGTGCCAGCAGAGTAAACACTGAAGCTTTCTTT.

V usage is TRBV12-3 or TRBV12-4 and J usage is TRBJ2-7; TRBD1 agrees at 10 bases. With 6 bases clipped from V and 7 bases from J, the junction kept 9 bases outside the gene matches. The CDR3 is 14 amino acids. CDR3 residues: CASSFGQGGREQYF. CDR3 DNA sequence: TGTGCCAGCAGCTTTGGACAGGGGGGGCGGGAGCAGTACTTC.

The sample holds a few counts of this clonotype. V usage is TRBV15 and J usage is TRBJ2-1; 7 nucleotides match TRBD1. CDR3 length: 16 residues. After removal of 1 base from V and 5 bases from J, the junction contained 8 bases not matched to a gene. Per germline, CDR1 LNHNV and CDR2 YYDKDF (reference sequence). CDR3 protein: CATSRGKGAINNEQFF. The CDR3 DNA is TGTGCCACCAGCAGAGGAAAGGGGGCGATCAACAATGAGCAGTTCTTC.

Only a few counts were recorded for this clonotype. V is TRBV9 and J is TRBJ2-3, with D perhaps TRBD1 (6 bases). The V end lost 4 bases, the J end lost 0 bases, and 15 bases lay between the germline ends. CDR3 size: 16 residues. The germline V gene has CDR1 SGDLS and CDR2 YYNGEE. Here the CDR3 reads CASSSNYRDSTDTQYF. CDR3 sequence (DNA): TGTGCCAGCAGCTCCAATTACAGGGATAGCACAGATACGCAGTATTTT.

The J gene is TRBJ2-3, the V gene TRBV27, with TRBD2 matching 9 bases. Germline-derived CDR1 and CDR2 are MNHEY and SMNVEV (reference sequence). CDR3 length: 16 residues. Trimming at V came to 3 bases and at J to 2 bases, leaving 6 bases not matched to a gene. DNA for the CDR3: TGTGCCAGCAGTTTGATAGCGGGGGCGCACACAGATACGCAGTATTTT. It is translated as CASSLIAGAHTDTQYF.

This clonotype has a count of ten or more. CDR3: CASSLIYDRIYEQYV. In DNA form, the CDR3 reads TGTGCCAGCAGCTTGATTTATGACAGAATATACGAGCAGTACGTC. The genes are TRBV5-5 and TRBJ2-7, with D possibly being TRBD1 (5 bases). The germline V gene encodes CDR1 SGHKS and CDR2 YYEKEE (reference sequence). V was trimmed by 1 base and J by 4 bases, leaving 15 bases between them. CDR3 size: 15 residues.

The V call is TRBV4-3, the J call TRBJ2-5, with TRBD2 matching over 10 bases. Germline loops: CDR1 LGHNA, CDR2 YSLEER. The CDR3 runs 17 residues. The V and J ends lost 1 base and 2 bases, in that order; junction bases with no gene match: 7. This chain's CDR3 is CASSQVGLAGEQETQYF. CDR3 DNA: TGCGCCAGCAGCCAAGTTGGGCTAGCGGGGGAGCAAGAGACCCAGTACTTC.

V gene TRBV29-1 combines with J gene TRBJ2-3; no firm D call. CDR3 length: 16 amino acids. V lost 7 bases and J 3 bases, leaving 23 bases between the germline ends. Germline V gives CDR1 SQVTM, CDR2 ANQGSEA. This CDR3 reads CSAETNSWGLTDTQYF. CDR3 DNA: TGCAGCGCTGAGACGAACTCTTGGGGTCTGACAGATACGCAGTATTTT.

This chain connects TRBV6-2 or TRBV6-3 to TRBJ2-5, with 9 nucleotides matching TRBD1. Per germline, CDR1 MNHEY and CDR2 SVGEGT. With V trimmed by 8 bases and J by 5 bases, 9 bases remained unmatched. The CDR3 has 14 amino acids. Here the CDR3 DNA reads TGTGCCAGCTCTCCGGGACAGGGAATGGAGACCCAGTACTTC. The encoded protein is CASSPGQGMETQYF.

This clonotype has just a few counts. V usage is TRBV7-9 and J usage is TRBJ1-1; no clear D. The CDR3 length is 13 residues. Germline CDR1 and CDR2: SEHNR and FQNEAQ (reference sequence). V was pared by 0 bases and J by 6 bases, with 8 bases between. The CDR3 is CASSLAYYAEAFF. CDR3 nucleotide sequence: TGTGCCAGCAGCTTAGCGTACTACGCTGAAGCTTTCTTT.

This clonotype appeared many times. The chain is built from TRBV11-2 and TRBJ2-3, with no clear D. Germline loops: CDR1 SGHAT, CDR2 FQNNGV. The ends were cut back, 5 bases at V and 2 bases at J, with 11 bases in the middle. The CDR3 is made up of 14 amino acids. The CDR3 loop reads CASSREVPTDTQYF. The CDR3 nucleotides read TGTGCCAGCAGCCGAGAAGTCCCCACAGATACGCAGTATTTT.

The gene calls are TRBV27 and TRBJ1-2, with 7 bases fitting TRBD1. This CDR3 comprises 15 residues. Germline loops: CDR1 MNHEY, CDR2 SMNVEV (reference sequence). J was trimmed by 4 bases and V by 3 bases; bases with no gene match: 8. The CDR3 loop reads CASSFGTALGYGYTF. CDR3 nucleotide sequence: TGTGCCAGCAGTTTCGGGACAGCGTTGGGCTATGGCTACACCTTC.

This clonotype turned up a few times. The chain carries TRBV20-1 and TRBJ2-2; 7 positions agree with TRBD2. Losses at the gene ends were 1 base for V and 6 bases for J; bases not matched to a gene: 8. CDR3 length: 15 amino acids. Germline loops: CDR1 DFQATT, CDR2 SNEGSKA (reference sequence). The CDR3 region is CSARGPIAGAGELFF. As DNA, the CDR3 is TGCAGTGCTAGAGGCCCCATTGCGGGGGCCGGGGAGCTGTTTTTT.

This clonotype was recorded a few times. CDR3: CASLSGVNEQFF. The CDR3 DNA reads as TGTGCCAGCCTTAGCGGGGTCAATGAGCAGTTCTTC. The chain employs TRBV6-2 or TRBV6-3 and TRBJ2-1; 8 bases match TRBD2. The CDR3 has 12 residues. Germline loops: CDR1 MNHEY, CDR2 SVGEGT. The trim removed 8 bases at V and 6 bases at J, leaving 3 bases unmatched.

The chain employs TRBV10-2 and TRBJ2-7; D perhaps matches TRBD1 (6 bases). The CDR3 extends over 14 amino acids. Germline loops: CDR1 WSHSY, CDR2 SAAADI. V was cut by 0 bases and J by 3 bases, with 9 bases left in between. This CDR3 reads CASSESGTFYEQYF. The DNA for the CDR3 is TGCGCCAGCAGTGAGTCCGGGACATTCTACGAGCAGTACTTC.

This clonotype has only a few counts. The gene calls are TRBV11-2 and TRBJ2-7; 7 nucleotides match TRBD2. V lost 1 base to trimming and J lost 3 bases; unmatched junction nucleotides: 6. The CDR3 has 15 residues. Germline CDR1 SGHAT, CDR2 FQNNGV. The CDR3 spells CASSLGSGEFYEQYF. CDR3 nucleotide sequence: TGTGCCAGCAGCTTAGGGAGCGGGGAGTTCTACGAGCAGTACTTC.

This clonotype was observed many times. The rearrangement links TRBV24-1 to TRBJ2-1; D is possibly TRBD1 (6 bases). From germline, CDR1 is KGHDR and CDR2 SFDVKD. This CDR3 region has 18 residues. The germline V and J ends were trimmed by 0 bases and 5 bases, with 19 bases remaining between them. The CDR3 region has the DNA TGTGCCACCAGTGATTTGCCCATCCGGGACAAAGGAAACAATGAGCAGTTCTTC. It translates to CATSDLPIRDKGNNEQFF.

In this sample, this clonotype turned up a few times. J is TRBJ1-2 and V is TRBV4-3; D is perhaps TRBD1 (5 bases). The CDR3 loop spans 16 amino acids. The ends were cut back, 3 bases at V and 0 bases at J, with 14 bases in the middle. CDR1 is LGHNA and CDR2 is YSLEER in the germline V gene. The CDR3 sequence is CASSHREGPSNYGYTF. The DNA of the CDR3 is TGCGCCAGCAGCCATCGGGAGGGACCCTCTAACTATGGCTACACCTTC.

J is TRBJ2-1 and V is TRBV20-1; TRBD2 agrees at 7 bases. CDR3 length: 15 residues. J was trimmed by 2 bases and V by 6 bases; bases with no gene match: 10. The germline CDR1 and CDR2 sequences are DFQATT and SNEGSKA (reference sequence). The CDR3 DNA is TGCAGTGCCACACCTACTAGCGACCCCTACAATGAGCAGTTCTTC. The encoded protein is CSATPTSDPYNEQFF.

This clonotype was recorded at least ten times. The chain is built from TRBV7-3 and TRBJ2-1; D possibly uses TRBD1 or TRBD2 (5 bases each). Germline V gene sequence: CDR1 SGHTA, CDR2 FQGTGA. The germline V and J ends were trimmed by 4 bases and 7 bases, with 14 bases remaining between them. The CDR3 sequence is 14 residues long. CDR3 coding DNA: TGTGCCAGCAGCTCGGGGCCTGAGTTGAATGAGCAGTTCTTC. Amino acid sequence: CASSSGPELNEQFF.

This clonotype was observed a handful of times. The chain links TRBV15 to TRBJ2-2, with D perhaps TRBD1 or TRBD2 (7 bases each). CDR3 length equals 15 residues. V shed 4 bases and J shed 5 bases, with 14 bases lying between them. Germline loops: CDR1 LNHNV, CDR2 YYDKDF (reference sequence). For the CDR3, the DNA is TGTGCCACCAGCAAGTATCAGGGGGGGACCGGGGAGCTGTTTTTT. Protein sequence: CATSKYQGGTGELFF.